The 21 T cell receptor beta chains listed next were all sequenced from one sample in a study of blood T cells in healthy people across ages. A second PCR of roughly 7 to 11 cycles used a sample-barcoded 5' primer and a J-beta primer mix. TCRdb reanalysed the 5' RACE reads using MiXCR and keeps one entry per CDR3 protein. The sample comprises around 990,000 distinct CDR3 sequences, under 30% of which are singletons, and approximately 0.71% rests with the top ten. The sample also formed part of further work on T cells of mothers and their children.

The material sequenced was blood. Receptor source: a girl aged 2-9 years in good health.

This clonotype was found a few times. Germline is not matched at one junction end, which may reflect a read error. The chain couples TRBV28 to TRBJ2-7; no definite D call. The germline V gene has CDR1 MDHEN and CDR2 SYDVKM. The CDR3 length is 11 residues. The chain's CDR3 is CASTDSYEQDF. CDR3 coding DNA: TGTGCCAGCACGGATTCCTACGAGCAGGACTTC.

In this sample, this clonotype turned up many times. The rearrangement uses TRBV12-3 or TRBV12-4 and TRBJ1-1; unclear D gene. The V gene lost 5 bases and the J gene lost 6 bases, with 13 bases spanning the gap. The CDR3 loop spans 13 amino acids. The CDR3 loop is CASSRLGYAEAFF. CDR3 nucleotide sequence: TGTGCCAGCAGTCGGTTGGGGTACGCTGAAGCTTTCTTT.

The rearrangement uses TRBV6-1 and TRBJ2-2; D possibly corresponds to TRBD1 (7 bases). Germline V gives CDR1 MNHNS, CDR2 SASEGT. V dropped 7 bases and J dropped 0 bases, with 18 bases sitting between them. The CDR3 is 17 amino acids. The CDR3 protein is CASKWGDSVANTGELFF. The CDR3 DNA follows: TGTGCCAGCAAATGGGGGGACAGCGTAGCGAACACCGGGGAGCTGTTTTTT.

The J gene is TRBJ2-4, the V gene TRBV5-6; 14 nucleotides match TRBD2. V trimming: 4 bases; J trimming: 7 bases; junction bases outside the gene matches: 4. CDR3 length: 15 residues. The germline V gene encodes CDR1 SGHDT and CDR2 YYEEEE. This CDR3 reads CASSPRLAGGNIQYF. The CDR3 nucleotides read TGTGCCAGCAGCCCGAGACTAGCGGGAGGGAACATTCAGTACTTC.

The V and J genes are TRBV7-9 and TRBJ1-4, with unresolved D. This CDR3 contains 14 residues. Germline-derived CDR1 and CDR2 are SEHNR and FQNEAQ (reference sequence). Trimming removed 4 bases from V and 7 bases from J, with 13 bases in between. CDR3 DNA sequence: TGTGCCAGCAGCTCCCTTGGGGTATCTGAAAAACTGTTTTTT. Encoded protein: CASSSLGVSEKLFF.

This clonotype has a handful of counts. The J gene is TRBJ2-1, the V gene TRBV29-1; TRBD2 agrees at 9 bases. The CDR3 covers 16 residues. The trim removed 4 bases at V and 5 bases at J, leaving 12 bases unmatched. Germline values: CDR1 SQVTM, CDR2 ANQGSEA. The CDR3 region is CSVAAGGTSIDNEQFF. CDR3 DNA sequence: TGCAGCGTTGCCGCCGGAGGGACTAGCATCGACAATGAGCAGTTCTTC.

The chain links TRBV29-1 to TRBJ2-3; 8 bases map to TRBD1. The germline V gene has CDR1 SQVTM and CDR2 ANQGSEA. With 6 bases clipped from V and 0 bases from J, the junction kept 8 bases outside the gene matches. The CDR3 sequence is 15 residues long. This chain's CDR3 is CSVSGQGRSTDTQYF. The CDR3 bases are TGCAGCGTCTCCGGACAGGGTAGAAGCACAGATACGCAGTATTTT.

This clonotype was detected a few times. The chain combines TRBV10-3 with TRBJ1-6, with TRBD1 matching over 7 bases. Germline V lookup: CDR1 ENHRY, CDR2 SYGVKD. The CDR3 has 15 residues. V dropped 0 bases and J dropped 9; count of bases not matched to a gene: 5. CDR3 sequence (DNA): TGTGCCATCAGTGAGTCTAGACAGGGTGGTTCACCCCTCCACTTT. Its translation: CAISESRQGGSPLHF.

This clonotype occurred many times. V gene TRBV6-5 combines with J gene TRBJ2-5, with D possibly matching TRBD1 (5 bases). V was cut by 2 bases and J by 1 base, with 5 bases left in between. The CDR3 totals 13 residues. CDR1 MNHEY and CDR2 SVGAGI come from the germline V gene. The CDR3 reads CASSYGAQETQYF. DNA for the CDR3: TGTGCCAGCAGTTACGGGGCCCAAGAGACCCAGTACTTC.

The gene calls are TRBV7-9 and TRBJ2-3; D is unclear. Germline-derived CDR1 and CDR2 are SEHNR and FQNEAQ (reference sequence). Trimming pared 8 bases from V and 0 bases from J, leaving 9 bases between. CDR3 length: 13 amino acids. The CDR3 DNA sequence: TGTGCCAGCCAACTCACTAGCACAGATACGCAGTATTTT. This encodes CASQLTSTDTQYF.

This sequence joins TRBV12-5 and TRBJ1-5, with D uncertain. V gave up 3 bases and J gave up 1 base, with 13 bases separating them. Looked up from germline, CDR1 is LGHNT and CDR2 is FRNRAP. The CDR3 runs to 16 residues. In nucleotides, the CDR3 is TGTGCTAGTGGTTTATCGGGGATGGGGAGCAATCAGCCCCAGCATTTT. Its protein product is CASGLSGMGSNQPQHF.

This clonotype was found a few times. The V and J genes are TRBV3-1 and TRBJ1-1; possibly TRBD1 for D (5 bases). This CDR3 comprises 14 residues. V was cut by 3 bases and J by 1 base, with 9 bases left in between. The germline V gene encodes CDR1 LGHDT and CDR2 YNNKEL (reference sequence). The CDR3 DNA sequence: TGTGCCAGCAGCCAGGGACCGAGGAACACTGAAGCTTTCTTT. This translates into CASSQGPRNTEAFF.

The chain links TRBV18 to TRBJ2-5; maybe TRBD1 (6 bases). This CDR3 has 15 residues. Germline loops: CDR1 KGHSH, CDR2 LQKENI. Trimming took off 2 bases at V and 5 bases at J, with 15 bases between the two ends. This CDR3 is CASSPTTGYGETQYF. CDR3 coding DNA: TGTGCCAGCTCACCAACAACAGGGTACGGGGAGACCCAGTACTTC.

This clonotype was detected only a few times. V and J are TRBV20-1 and TRBJ1-1; D perhaps matches TRBD1 (5 bases). Trimming removed 6 bases from V and 5 bases from J, with 16 bases in between. The CDR3 totals 13 residues. Germline V gene data show CDR1 as DFQATT and CDR2 as SNEGSKA (reference sequence). This CDR3 is CSATHPGRTEAFF. As DNA, the CDR3 is TGCAGTGCCACCCACCCAGGGAGAACTGAAGCTTTCTTT.

This clonotype was seen only a few times. This sequence joins TRBV7-9 and TRBJ2-3; D remains unclear. Germline V lookup: CDR1 SEHNR, CDR2 FQNEAQ (reference sequence). Trimming shortened V by 1 base and J by 7 bases, and 3 bases separated the two germline ends. The CDR3 covers 11 residues. The CDR3: CASSLVNTQYF. DNA for the CDR3: TGTGCCAGCAGCTTAGTTAATACGCAGTATTTT.

J is TRBJ2-5 and V is TRBV20-1, with 7 bases that match TRBD1. The DNA matches TRBJ2-7 better at its end, which makes the J call doubtful. Looked up from germline, CDR1 is DFQATT and CDR2 is SNEGSKA (reference sequence). CDR3 length: 15 residues. The CDR3 loop reads CSASREQGISYEQYF. The DNA of the CDR3 is TGCAGTGCTAGTAGGGAACAGGGGATATCCTACGAGCAGTACTTC.

V gene TRBV12-3 or TRBV12-4 combines with J gene TRBJ2-5; 8 nucleotides match TRBD1. Losses at the gene ends were 6 bases for V and 9 bases for J; bases not matched to a gene: 9. CDR3 length: 13 residues. The CDR3: CASRPGGREAQYF. CDR3 nucleotide sequence: TGTGCCAGCAGGCCAGGGGGCAGGGAGGCCCAGTACTTC.

The chain employs TRBV7-9 and TRBJ1-2, with TRBD1 matching 7 bases. The germline V gene has CDR1 SEHNR and CDR2 FQNEAQ (reference sequence). CDR3 length: 15 residues. V was clipped by 3 bases and J by 5 bases; unmatched bases: 9. CDR3 sequence (DNA): TGTGCCAGCAGCTTCGGGACAGCTCCTTTATATGGCTACACCTTC. Protein sequence: CASSFGTAPLYGYTF.

The V gene is TRBV6-5, the J gene TRBJ2-1, with TRBD2 identical over 9 bases. J gave up 6 bases and V 5 bases, and 5 bases lay outside the gene matches. The CDR3 consists of 14 residues. The V gene's germline CDR1 is MNHEY and CDR2 SVGAGI. The CDR3 DNA is TGTGCCAGCAGTGAGGGACTAGCCCTCAATGAGCAGTTCTTC. This encodes CASSEGLALNEQFF.

This clonotype was seen a few times. The V and J genes are TRBV5-1 and TRBJ1-2; 8 bases are a match to TRBD1. The germline gives CDR1 SGHRS, CDR2 YFSETQ. CDR3 size: 14 residues. V lost 3 bases to trimming and J lost 2 bases; unmatched junction nucleotides: 3. CDR3 sequence (DNA): TGCGCCAGCAGCTCGAACAGGGGGAACTATGGCTACACCTTC. Encoded protein: CASSSNRGNYGYTF. The full variable domain, in which reference TRBV5-1 and TRBJ1-2 provide the parts outside the CDR3, is KAGVTQTPRYLIKTRGQQVTLSCSPISGHRSVSWYQQTPGQGLQFLFEYFSETQRNKGNFPGRFSGRQFSNSRSEMNVSTLELGDSALYLCASSSNRGNYGYTFGSGTRLTVV.

A few counts support this clonotype. This chain uses TRBV4-1 with TRBJ1-6; D remains ambiguous. The germline V gene has CDR1 MGHRA and CDR2 YSYEKL. The V gene lost 0 bases and the J gene lost 9 bases, with 0 bases spanning the gap. This CDR3 contains 11 residues. For the CDR3, the DNA is TGCGCCAGCAGCCAAGATTCACCCCTCCACTTT. This codes for CASSQDSPLHF.